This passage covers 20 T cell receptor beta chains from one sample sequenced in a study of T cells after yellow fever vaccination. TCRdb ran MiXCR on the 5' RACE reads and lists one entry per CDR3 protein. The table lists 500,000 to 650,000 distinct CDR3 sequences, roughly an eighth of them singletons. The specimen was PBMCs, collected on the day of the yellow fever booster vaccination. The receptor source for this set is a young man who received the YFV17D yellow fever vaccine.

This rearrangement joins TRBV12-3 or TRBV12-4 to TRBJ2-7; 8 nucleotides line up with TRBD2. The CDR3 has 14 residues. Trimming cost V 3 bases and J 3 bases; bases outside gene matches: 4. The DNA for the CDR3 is TGTGCCAGCAGTTTTGGGACTAGATTCTACGAGCAGTACTTC. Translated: CASSFGTRFYEQYF.

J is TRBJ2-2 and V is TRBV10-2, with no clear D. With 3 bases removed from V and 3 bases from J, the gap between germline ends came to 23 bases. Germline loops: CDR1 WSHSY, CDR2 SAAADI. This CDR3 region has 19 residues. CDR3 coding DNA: TGCGCCAGCAGTGACTCCTATCTCAGCCCGCCGTGGGACACCGGGGAGCTGTTTTTT. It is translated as CASSDSYLSPPWDTGELFF.

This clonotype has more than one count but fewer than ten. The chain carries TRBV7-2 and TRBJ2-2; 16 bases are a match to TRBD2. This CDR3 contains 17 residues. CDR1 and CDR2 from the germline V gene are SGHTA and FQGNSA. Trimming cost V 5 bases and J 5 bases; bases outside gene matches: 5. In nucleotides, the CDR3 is TGTGCCAGCAGCCCGGGGACTAGCGGGAGGGTTACCGGGGAGCTGTTTTTT. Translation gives CASSPGTSGRVTGELFF.

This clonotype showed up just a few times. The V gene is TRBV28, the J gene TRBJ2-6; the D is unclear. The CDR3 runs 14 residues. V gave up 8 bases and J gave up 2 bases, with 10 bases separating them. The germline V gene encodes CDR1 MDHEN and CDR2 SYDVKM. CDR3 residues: CASGLLTGANVLTF. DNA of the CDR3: TGTGCCAGCGGGCTACTGACTGGGGCCAACGTCCTGACTTTC.

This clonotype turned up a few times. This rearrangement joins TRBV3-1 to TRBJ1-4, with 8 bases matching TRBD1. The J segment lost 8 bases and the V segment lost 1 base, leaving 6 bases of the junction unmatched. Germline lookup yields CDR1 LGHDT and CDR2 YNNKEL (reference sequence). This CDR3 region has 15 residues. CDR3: CASSQGWSGGEKLFF. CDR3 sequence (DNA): TGTGCCAGCAGCCAAGGATGGTCAGGGGGCGAAAAACTGTTTTTT.

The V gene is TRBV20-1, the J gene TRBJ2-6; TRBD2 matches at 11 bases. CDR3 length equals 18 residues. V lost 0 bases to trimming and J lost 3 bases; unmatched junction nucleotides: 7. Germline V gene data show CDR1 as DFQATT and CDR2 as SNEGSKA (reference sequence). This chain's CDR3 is CSARDQSSGRVGANVLTF. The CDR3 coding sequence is TGCAGTGCTAGAGATCAGAGTAGCGGGAGGGTTGGGGCCAACGTCCTGACTTTC.

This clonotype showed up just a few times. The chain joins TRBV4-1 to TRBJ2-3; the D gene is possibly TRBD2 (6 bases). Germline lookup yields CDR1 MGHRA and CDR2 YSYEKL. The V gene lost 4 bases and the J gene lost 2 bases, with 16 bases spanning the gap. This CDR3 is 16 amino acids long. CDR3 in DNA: TGCGCCAGCAGCCTATCTCCGGGACTCGACACAGATACGCAGTATTTT. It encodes CASSLSPGLDTDTQYF.

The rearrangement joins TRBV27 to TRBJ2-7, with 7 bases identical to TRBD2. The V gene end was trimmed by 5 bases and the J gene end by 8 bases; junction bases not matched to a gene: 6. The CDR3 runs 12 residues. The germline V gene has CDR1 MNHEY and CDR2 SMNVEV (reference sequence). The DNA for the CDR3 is TGTGCCAGCAGTAGGGACTATCGCCAGCAGTACTTC. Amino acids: CASSRDYRQQYF.

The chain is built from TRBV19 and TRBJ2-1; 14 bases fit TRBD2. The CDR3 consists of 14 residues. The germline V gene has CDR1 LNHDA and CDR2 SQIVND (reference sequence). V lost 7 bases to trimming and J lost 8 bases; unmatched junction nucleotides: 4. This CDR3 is CASKTGLAGDEQFF. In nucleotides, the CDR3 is TGTGCCAGTAAAACGGGACTAGCGGGAGATGAGCAGTTCTTC.

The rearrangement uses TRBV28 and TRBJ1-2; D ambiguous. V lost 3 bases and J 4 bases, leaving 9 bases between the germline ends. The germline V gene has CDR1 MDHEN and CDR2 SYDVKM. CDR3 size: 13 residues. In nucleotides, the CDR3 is TGTGCCAGCAGTTTTCAAGGCTCCTATGGCTACACCTTC. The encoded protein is CASSFQGSYGYTF.

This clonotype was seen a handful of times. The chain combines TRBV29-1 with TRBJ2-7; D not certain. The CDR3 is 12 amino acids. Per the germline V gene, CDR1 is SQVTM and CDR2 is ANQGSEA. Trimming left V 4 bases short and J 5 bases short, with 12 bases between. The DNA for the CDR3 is TGCAGCGTTGGTCTAGTTGCTGACGAGCAGTACTTC. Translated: CSVGLVADEQYF.

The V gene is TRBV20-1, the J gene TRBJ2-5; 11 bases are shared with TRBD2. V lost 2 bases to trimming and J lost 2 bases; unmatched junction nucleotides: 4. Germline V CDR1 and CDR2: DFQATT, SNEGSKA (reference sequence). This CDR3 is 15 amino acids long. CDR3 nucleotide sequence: TGCAGTGCTAGACCACTAGCGGGAGCTCAAGAGACCCAGTACTTC. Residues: CSARPLAGAQETQYF.

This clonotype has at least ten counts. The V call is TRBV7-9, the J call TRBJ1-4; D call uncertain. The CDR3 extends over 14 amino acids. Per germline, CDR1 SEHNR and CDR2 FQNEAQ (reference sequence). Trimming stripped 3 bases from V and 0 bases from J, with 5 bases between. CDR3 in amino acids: CASSFSATNEKLFF. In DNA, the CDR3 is TGTGCCAGCAGCTTCTCGGCAACTAATGAAAAACTGTTTTTT.

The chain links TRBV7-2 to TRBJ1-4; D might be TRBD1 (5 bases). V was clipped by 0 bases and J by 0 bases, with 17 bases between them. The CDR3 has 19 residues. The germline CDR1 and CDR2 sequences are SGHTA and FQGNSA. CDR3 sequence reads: CASSLAGGDGAATNEKLFF. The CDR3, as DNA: TGTGCCAGCAGCTTAGCTGGTGGTGATGGGGCGGCAACTAATGAAAAACTGTTTTTT.

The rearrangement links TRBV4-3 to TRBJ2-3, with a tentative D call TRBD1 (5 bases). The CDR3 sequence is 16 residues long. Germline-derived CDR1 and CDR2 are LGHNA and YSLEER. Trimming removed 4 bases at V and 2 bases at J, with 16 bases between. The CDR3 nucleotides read TGCGCCAGCAGCCTCTCCTTCGGCAGGGCCACAGATACGCAGTATTTT. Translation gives CASSLSFGRATDTQYF.

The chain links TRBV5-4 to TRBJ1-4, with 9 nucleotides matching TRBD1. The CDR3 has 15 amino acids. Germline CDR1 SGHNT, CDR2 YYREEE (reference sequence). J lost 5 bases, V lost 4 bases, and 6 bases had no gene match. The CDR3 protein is CASSGTGTGNEKLFF. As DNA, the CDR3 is TGTGCCAGCAGCGGTACCGGGACAGGGAATGAAAAACTGTTTTTT.

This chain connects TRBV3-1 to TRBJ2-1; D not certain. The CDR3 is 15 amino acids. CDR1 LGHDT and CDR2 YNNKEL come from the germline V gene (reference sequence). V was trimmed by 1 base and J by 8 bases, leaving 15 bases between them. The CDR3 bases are TGTGCCAGCAGCCAAGTAATGGTTAGTTCCCATGAGCAGTTCTTC. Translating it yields CASSQVMVSSHEQFF.

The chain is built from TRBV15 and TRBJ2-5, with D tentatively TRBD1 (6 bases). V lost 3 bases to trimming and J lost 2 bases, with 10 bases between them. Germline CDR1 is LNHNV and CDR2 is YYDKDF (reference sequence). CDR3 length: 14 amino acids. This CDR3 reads CATSRFGQQETQYF. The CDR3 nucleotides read TGTGCCACCAGCAGGTTCGGACAGCAAGAGACCCAGTACTTC.

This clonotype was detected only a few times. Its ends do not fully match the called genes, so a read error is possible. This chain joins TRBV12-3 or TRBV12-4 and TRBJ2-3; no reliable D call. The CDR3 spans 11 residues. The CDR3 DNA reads TGTGCCAGCAGTTTAGCGTCCACTATCACTTTT. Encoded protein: CASSLASTITF.

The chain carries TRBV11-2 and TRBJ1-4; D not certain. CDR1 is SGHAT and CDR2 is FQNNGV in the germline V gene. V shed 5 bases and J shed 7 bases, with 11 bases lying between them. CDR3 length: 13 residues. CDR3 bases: TGTGCCAGCAGCCCACGGGCGGCTGAAAAACTGTTTTTT. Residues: CASSPRAAEKLFF.